Following are 20 T cell receptor beta chains from one sample sequenced in a study of early T cells in non-severe SARS-CoV-2 infection. Each CDR3 protein gets one entry after TCRdb re-called the 5' RACE reads with MiXCR. Found here are roughly 75,000 distinct CDR3 sequences, 11% of them singletons; the top ten hold about 4.8%. The specimen sequenced was whole blood. The source of these receptors is an adult who was a healthcare worker with PCR-confirmed SARS-CoV-2 infection or an uninfected control (not recorded which).

There are many counts of this clonotype. The chain couples TRBV10-3 to TRBJ2-5; no clear D. The germline V gene encodes CDR1 ENHRY and CDR2 SYGVKD. Trimming pared 7 bases from V and 5 bases from J, leaving 14 bases between. This CDR3 spans 13 amino acids. The CDR3 here is CAIKSTTGETQYF. For the CDR3, the DNA is TGTGCCATCAAGTCAACCACCGGGGAGACCCAGTACTTC.

This clonotype came up a few times. The chain combines TRBV30 with TRBJ2-7, with no clear D. CDR3 length: 12 residues. CDR1 is GTSNPN and CDR2 is SVGIG in the germline V gene (reference sequence). Trimming removed 3 bases at V and 5 bases at J, with 11 bases between. CDR3 bases: TGTGCCTGGAGGACGAATCTGGACGAGCAGTACTTC. Translation gives CAWRTNLDEQYF.

This clonotype was detected only a few times. V is TRBV28 and J is TRBJ2-7, with D perhaps assigned TRBD1 or TRBD2 (6 bases each). Germline V gene lookup returns CDR1 MDHEN and CDR2 SYDVKM. CDR3 length equals 16 residues. V lost 7 bases, J lost 2 bases, and 21 bases lay in between. The CDR3 DNA reads as TGTGCCAGCACAAACTTAGGAAAGGGGGGCCCCTACGAGCAGTACTTC. This encodes CASTNLGKGGPYEQYF.

The V gene is TRBV7-6, the J gene TRBJ1-6, with no clear D. The CDR3 sequence is 22 residues long. Trimming removed 2 bases from V and 5 bases from J, with 31 bases in between. CDR1 and CDR2 (germline): SGHVS, FNYEAQ. CDR3 sequence reads: CASSLSPPSAQLNPDDNSPLHF. CDR3 DNA: TGTGCCAGCAGCTTAAGTCCTCCGTCCGCGCAACTCAACCCTGACGATAATTCACCCCTCCACTTT.

A few counts support this clonotype. The V and J genes are TRBV29-1 and TRBJ1-1, with D possibly TRBD1 on 5 matching bases. Trimming removed 6 bases from V and 3 bases from J, with 14 bases in between. Germline V lookup: CDR1 SQVTM, CDR2 ANQGSEA. This CDR3 has 13 residues. In DNA, the CDR3 is TGCAGCGTCACCCAGGGTTCTGACACTGAAGCTTTCTTT. It is translated as CSVTQGSDTEAFF.

There are a few counts of this clonotype. The chain has TRBV29-1 and TRBJ1-5; 7 nucleotides align to TRBD1. The V and J ends lost 5 bases and 6 bases, in that order; junction bases with no gene match: 4. The germline CDR1 and CDR2 sequences are SQVTM and ANQGSEA. This CDR3 has 12 residues. CDR3 region: CSVTSGGQPQHF. Written as DNA, the CDR3 is TGCAGCGTTACCTCAGGGGGTCAGCCCCAGCATTTT.

This clonotype was counted a few times. The chain employs TRBV29-1 and TRBJ2-1, with D perhaps TRBD2 (5 bases). This CDR3 is 14 amino acids long. CDR1 is SQVTM, CDR2 ANQGSEA, per germline. V was clipped by 7 bases and J by 0 bases, with 13 bases between them. The CDR3 spells CSGEPSRSYNEQFF. In DNA, the CDR3 is TGCAGCGGGGAGCCGTCACGCTCCTACAATGAGCAGTTCTTC.

This clonotype was picked up a small number of times. The chain recombines TRBV11-2 with TRBJ2-5; 11 bases align to TRBD2. Trimming cost V 4 bases and J 1 base; bases outside gene matches: 2. The CDR3 is 15 amino acids. From germline, CDR1 is SGHAT and CDR2 FQNNGV. The chain's CDR3 is CASSSGTSGQETQYF. In DNA, the CDR3 is TGTGCCAGCAGCTCCGGGACTAGCGGCCAAGAGACCCAGTACTTC.

The chain is built from TRBV20-1 and TRBJ1-1; D possibly corresponds to TRBD1 (5 bases). Between the trimmed V and J ends, which lost 5 bases and 1 base, there was a span of 14 bases. Germline-derived CDR1 and CDR2 are DFQATT and SNEGSKA (reference sequence). CDR3 size: 14 residues. The CDR3 loop is CSAYNRWKNTEAFF. The CDR3 region has the DNA TGCAGTGCTTATAACAGGTGGAAGAACACTGAAGCTTTCTTT.

This chain links TRBV6-2 or TRBV6-3 with TRBJ2-1, with a possible D match to TRBD2 (6 bases). The germline gives CDR1 MNHEY, CDR2 SVGEGT. The CDR3 totals 15 residues. Trimming removed 4 bases at V and 0 bases at J, with 10 bases between. CDR3 sequence: CASSWDGSSYNEQFF. The CDR3 coding sequence is TGTGCCAGCAGTTGGGACGGGAGCTCCTACAATGAGCAGTTCTTC.

This chain uses TRBV5-4 with TRBJ2-4, with D unclear. V was pared by 3 bases and J by 1 base, with 11 bases between. Germline values: CDR1 SGHNT, CDR2 YYREEE (reference sequence). The CDR3 loop spans 15 amino acids. Written as DNA, the CDR3 is TGTGCCAGCAGCTCTAAAAGGGCGGCCAAAAACATTCAGTACTTC. Amino acids: CASSSKRAAKNIQYF.

This clonotype was picked up a small number of times. The rearrangement joins TRBV12-3 or TRBV12-4 to TRBJ1-6; TRBD1 agrees at 7 bases. The CDR3 covers 17 residues. The ends lost 5 bases at V and 3 bases at J; junction bases unmatched: 10. CDR3: CASSARTGGVYNSPLHF. CDR3 in DNA: TGTGCCAGCAGTGCCCGGACAGGAGGAGTCTATAATTCACCCCTCCACTTT.

The chain employs TRBV12-3 or TRBV12-4 and TRBJ2-3, with TRBD2 matching 8 bases. Trimming cost V 8 bases and J 3 bases; bases outside gene matches: 7. The CDR3 covers 14 residues. The CDR3 loop reads CASGLRGVTDTQYF. The CDR3 DNA reads as TGTGCCAGCGGCTTGCGGGGGGTGACAGATACGCAGTATTTT.

This clonotype was seen a few times. The V call is TRBV7-9, the J call TRBJ2-7; no clear D gene. V lost 6 bases and J lost 2, with 11 bases in between. The CDR3 covers 13 residues. Germline V gene data show CDR1 as SEHNR and CDR2 as FQNEAQ (reference sequence). The CDR3 sequence: CASRPGLAYEQYF. CDR3 DNA: TGTGCCAGCAGACCCGGGTTAGCCTACGAGCAGTACTTC.

The genes are TRBV7-9 and TRBJ2-7; 7 bases are a match to TRBD1. Germline loops: CDR1 SEHNR, CDR2 FQNEAQ (reference sequence). The CDR3 covers 15 residues. V was clipped by 5 bases and J by 5 bases; unmatched bases: 12. CDR3 in DNA: TGTGCCAGCAGCCACGCCGAGACAGGGCTCCACGAGCAGTACTTC. This sequence encodes CASSHAETGLHEQYF. Full variable domain (outside the CDR3, taken from reference TRBV7-9 and TRBJ2-7): DTGVSQNPRHKITKRGQNVTFRCDPISEHNRLYWYRQTLGQGPEFLTYFQNEAQLEKSRLLSDRFSAERPKGSFSTLEIQRTEQGDSAMYLCASSHAETGLHEQYFGPGTRLTVT.

This clonotype was seen many times. The chain uses TRBV13 and TRBJ2-7; tentatively, D is TRBD1 (6 bases). The CDR3 sequence is 12 residues long. Germline V lookup: CDR1 PRHDT, CDR2 FYEKMQ (reference sequence). Trimming pared 6 bases from V and 5 bases from J, leaving 11 bases between. CDR3 coding DNA: TGTGCCAGCAGGAAGGCAGGGGACGAGCAGTACTTC. It encodes CASRKAGDEQYF. Variable domain in full (rest from reference TRBV13 and TRBJ2-7): AAGVIQSPRHLIKEKRETATLKCYPIPRHDTVYWYQQGPGQDPQFLISFYEKMQSDKGSIPDRFSAQQFSDYHSELNMSSLELGDSALYFCASRKAGDEQYFGPGTRLTVT.

The sample holds a few counts of this clonotype. The chain joins TRBV10-3 to TRBJ2-7; TRBD2 agrees at 9 bases. V was clipped by 6 bases and J by 5 bases; unmatched bases: 11. The CDR3 loop spans 15 amino acids. The germline gives CDR1 ENHRY, CDR2 SYGVKD. Here the CDR3 reads CAIRPASGVGDEQYF. The CDR3 DNA sequence: TGTGCCATCAGACCAGCTAGCGGGGTCGGCGACGAGCAGTACTTC.

This clonotype appeared many times. The chain joins TRBV3-1 to TRBJ1-5; D unresolved. CDR3 length equals 12 residues. V was cut by 4 bases and J by 4 bases, with 5 bases left in between. CDR1 is LGHDT and CDR2 is YNNKEL in the germline V gene (reference sequence). For the CDR3, the DNA is TGTGCCAGCAGCCTAAGGAATCAGCCCCAGCATTTT. It yields the protein CASSLRNQPQHF.

A remark on this clonotype: This may be a read error, as it is one base from a much larger clone. The V call is TRBV7-2, the J call TRBJ2-4, with D tentatively TRBD1 (6 bases). CDR1 and CDR2 from the germline V gene are SGHTA and FQGNSA. The CDR3 loop spans 11 amino acids. CDR3 in DNA: TGTGTCAGCAGCGTCCGGGACATCCAGTACTTC. Protein product: CVSSVRDIQYF.

This clonotype was counted at least ten times. The V call is TRBV12-3 or TRBV12-4, the J call TRBJ2-3; 9 positions agree with TRBD2. With 4 bases clipped from V and 0 bases from J, the junction kept 2 bases outside the gene matches. This CDR3 region has 15 residues. As DNA, the CDR3 is TGTGCCAGCAGTTATCTAGCGGGGAGCACAGATACGCAGTATTTT. It yields the protein CASSYLAGSTDTQYF.